This T cell receptor (beta chain) was retrieved from a study of cytomegalovirus exposure and HLA in healthy donors. Study information: Early release data held about 92 million unique TCRs from HLA-typed donors. General study points: Later work associated fewer than 20,000 TCR beta sequences with HLA alleles at 0.05 false discovery rate. Reportedly, a later analysis found an Asian-associated ancestry cluster had fewer N-insertions than the roughly 630-donor mean. TCR association rates varied by HLA locus in a later analysis, with DRB1 highest and HLA-C lowest.

The PCR used 60 Vbeta and 13 Jbeta primers. TCRdb's table, derived via immunoSEQ multiplex PCR, lists solely in-frame clones and lacks some. The sample lists some 28,000 clones; less than 70% were seen once. This CDR3 region has 14 residues. The germline V gene encodes CDR1 SGDLS and CDR2 YYNGEE. The V gene end was trimmed by 0 bases and the J gene end by 2 bases; junction bases not matched to a gene: 2. This clone has a single count. Its antigen is undetermined. The sequenced material came from PBMCs. The receptor was isolated from a male donor in good health and CMV-seropositive. V gene TRBV9 combines with J gene TRBJ2-7, with 7 positions matching TRBD2. The CDR3 bases are TGTGCCAGCAGCGTAGCGGGAGGACCCTACGAGCAGTACTTC. As protein: CASSVAGGPYEQYF. The whole variable domain, filled in from reference TRBV9 and TRBJ2-7, reads DSGVTQTPKHLITATGQRVTLRCSPRSGDLSVYWYQQSLDQGLQFLIQYYNGEERAKGNILERFSAQQFPDLHSELNLSSLELGDSALYFCASSVAGGPYEQYFGPGTRLTVT.